These 8 T cell receptor beta chains share one sample of origin, sequenced in a study of immune cell composition in non-small cell lung cancer. Normal lung was taken at the farthest possible site, at least 3 cm from tumour. Assay used: immunoSEQ multiplex PCR; TCRdb lists only in-frame clones, some missing. The sample contains some 1,600 clones, 66% of which appear only once. Sequencing used non-adjacent lung tissue. The receptors shown here come from a human donor with non-small cell lung cancer.

The chain has TRBV4-3 and TRBJ2-7, with TRBD2 as a possible D gene (6 bases). Trimming removed 1 base from V and 7 bases from J, with 11 bases in between. The CDR3 covers 13 residues. Germline V CDR1 and CDR2: LGHNA, YSLEER. The CDR3 loop reads CASSQGGGGEQYF. DNA for the CDR3: TGCGCCAGCAGCCAAGGTGGGGGAGGAGAGCAGTACTTC.

The CDR3 region has the DNA TGTGCCAGCAGCTTGCTAGGGGCGGCTAATAATGAGCAGTTCTTC. It codes for CASSLLGAANNEQFF. J is TRBJ2-1 and V is TRBV5-6; weak D call: TRBD1 (5 bases). V dropped 1 base and J dropped 7 bases, with 15 bases sitting between them. CDR3 length: 15 residues. Germline loops: CDR1 SGHDT, CDR2 YYEEEE.

The J gene is TRBJ1-2, the V gene TRBV5-1; D not certain. The CDR3 runs to 13 residues. Between the trimmed V and J ends, which lost 1 base and 0 bases, there was a span of 4 bases. Germline V gene sequence: CDR1 SGHRS, CDR2 YFSETQ. CDR3 amino acids: CASSLSANYGYTF. The CDR3, as DNA: TGCGCCAGCAGCTTGTCCGCTAACTATGGCTACACCTTC. Full variable domain (remainder filled in from reference TRBV5-1 and TRBJ1-2): KAGVTQTPRYLIKTRGQQVTLSCSPISGHRSVSWYQQTPGQGLQFLFEYFSETQRNKGNFPGRFSGRQFSNSRSEMNVSTLELGDSALYLCASSLSANYGYTFGSGTRLTVV.

This clone occurred a few times. This chain joins TRBV28 and TRBJ1-6, with TRBD1 matching over 9 bases. The V gene's germline CDR1 is MDHEN and CDR2 SYDVKM. The CDR3 runs 14 residues. The ends lost 7 bases at V and 10 bases at J; junction bases unmatched: 8. CDR3 DNA: TGTGCCAGCACCGGTGGACAGGGGTGGTCACCCCTCCACTTT. It yields the protein CASTGGQGWSPLHF.

The J gene is TRBJ2-3, the V gene TRBV1; TRBD2 was called by the table and not checked on the DNA. TRBV1 is a pseudogene segment. CDR3 length equals 17 residues. CDR3 DNA sequence: TGCACCAGCAGCCAAGATTCTGGGCGGGAGTGGGCAGATACGCAGTATTTT. Protein sequence: CTSSQDSGREWADTQYF.

The V call is TRBV7-2, the J call TRBJ2-2; D is unclear. V lost 6 bases to trimming and J lost 6 bases, with 14 bases between them. CDR3 length: 14 amino acids. Germline lookup yields CDR1 SGHTA and CDR2 FQGNSA. CDR3 in amino acids: CASRNPGFPGELFF. The CDR3 bases are TGTGCCAGCAGAAATCCAGGTTTTCCCGGGGAGCTGTTTTTT.

This clone occurred a few times. This chain joins TRBV4-2 and TRBJ2-7; 10 bases agree with TRBD2. CDR1 and CDR2 from the germline V gene are LGHNA and YNFKEQ. The CDR3 has 17 residues. The ends lost 4 bases at V and 0 bases at J; junction bases unmatched: 9. DNA of the CDR3: TGTGCCAGCAGCCGCGGGGGCGGACTAGCGGACTCCTACGAGCAGTACTTC. It specifies CASSRGGGLADSYEQYF.

By frequency in the sample, this clone is large. V usage is TRBV6-5 and J usage is TRBJ2-7; TRBD2 agrees at 9 bases. Germline CDR1 and CDR2: MNHEY and SVGAGI. V lost 0 bases and J lost 0; bases outside the gene matches: 3. The length of the CDR3 is 16 residues. CDR3 in amino acids: CASSYSTSGSSYEQYF. The CDR3 nucleotides read TGTGCCAGCAGTTACTCTACTAGCGGGTCCTCCTACGAGCAGTACTTC.